This record looks at one T cell receptor beta chain sequence and its context. Libraries were prepared by immunoSEQ multiplex PCR; TCRdb keeps only in-frame clonotypes and omits some of them. The repertoire includes around 75,000 clones, around 89% of them detected once, and approximately 0.59% sits in the top ten. The data derive from a study of blood T cell repertoires in COVID-19. The CDR3 is 14 residues long. Trimming took 1 base from V and 4 from J, leaving 10 bases between them. Germline CDR1 is LNHDA and CDR2 is SQIVND (reference sequence). This clonotype originated in a man in his sixties with acute or convalescent COVID-19. Sequenced input: peripheral blood. V usage is TRBV19 and J usage is TRBJ1-1; maybe TRBD1 (5 bases). The CDR3, as DNA: TGTGCCAGTAGTATAGCAGGGTCTCGCACTGAAGCTTTCTTT. Amino acids: CASSIAGSRTEAFF.